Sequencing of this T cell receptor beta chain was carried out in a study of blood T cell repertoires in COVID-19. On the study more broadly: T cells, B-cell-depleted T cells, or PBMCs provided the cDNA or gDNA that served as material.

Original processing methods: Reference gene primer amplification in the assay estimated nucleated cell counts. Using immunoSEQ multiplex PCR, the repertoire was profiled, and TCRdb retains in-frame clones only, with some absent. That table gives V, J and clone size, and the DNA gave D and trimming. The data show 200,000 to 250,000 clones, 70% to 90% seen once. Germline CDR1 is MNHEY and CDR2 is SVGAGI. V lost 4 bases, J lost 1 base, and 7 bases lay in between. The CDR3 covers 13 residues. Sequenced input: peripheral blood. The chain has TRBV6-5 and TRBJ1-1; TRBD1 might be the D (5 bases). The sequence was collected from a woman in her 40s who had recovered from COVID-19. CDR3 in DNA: TGTGCCAGCAGTTTGACAGCGAACACTGAAGCTTTCTTT. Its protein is CASSLTANTEAFF.